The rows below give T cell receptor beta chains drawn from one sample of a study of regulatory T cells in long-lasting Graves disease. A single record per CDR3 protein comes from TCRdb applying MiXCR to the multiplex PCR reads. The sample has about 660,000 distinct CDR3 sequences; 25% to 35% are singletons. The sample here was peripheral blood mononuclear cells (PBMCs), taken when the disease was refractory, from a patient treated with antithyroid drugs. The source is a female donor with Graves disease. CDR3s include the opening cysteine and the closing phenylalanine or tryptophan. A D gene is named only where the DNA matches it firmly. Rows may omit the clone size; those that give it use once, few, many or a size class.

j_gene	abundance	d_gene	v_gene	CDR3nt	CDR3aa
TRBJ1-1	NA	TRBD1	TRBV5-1	TGCGCCAGCAGCTTGGACTCCATAACCACAGGGGTTAGAACTGAAGCTTTCTTT	CASSLDSITTGVRTEAFF
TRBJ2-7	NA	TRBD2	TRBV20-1	TGCAGTGCTAGAGACCCCGGGACTAGCGGGATCAACGAGCAGTACTTC	CSARDPGTSGINEQYF
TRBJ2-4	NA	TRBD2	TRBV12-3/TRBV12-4	TGTGCCAGCAGTGAATCGACTCTAGCGGGAGACGCTATAAACATTCAGTACTTC	CASSESTLAGDAINIQYF
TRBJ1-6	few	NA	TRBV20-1	TGCAGTGCTAGGGACTATGGAGATTCACCCCTCCACTTT	CSARDYGDSPLHF
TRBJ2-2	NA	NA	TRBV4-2	TGTGCCAGCAGCCAAGATAGCGGATTGCGTACCGGGGAGCTGTTTTTT	CASSQDSGLRTGELFF
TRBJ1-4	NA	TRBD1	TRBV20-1	TGCAGTGCTAGAATGGACAGGGAGGAAAAACTGTTTTTT	CSARMDREEKLFF
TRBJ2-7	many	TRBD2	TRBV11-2	TGTGCCAGCAGCGACGGGACTACCACCTACGAGCAGTACTTC	CASSDGTTTYEQYF
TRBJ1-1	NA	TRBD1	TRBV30	TGTGCCTGGAGGCACGGACAGGTGGGCACTGAAGCTTTCTTT	CAWRHGQVGTEAFF
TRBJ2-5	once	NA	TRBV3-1	TGTGCCAGCAGTTTAAAAGGCCCAACGGGAGAGACCCAGTACTTC	CASSLKGPTGETQYF
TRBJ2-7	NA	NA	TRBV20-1	TGCAGTGCCGCCTCCGATGGTAGCGGAAGCTCCTACGAGCAGTACTTC	CSAASDGSGSSYEQYF
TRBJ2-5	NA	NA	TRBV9	TGTGCCAGCAGCGTCAAAAGACAGGAAGAGACCCAGTACTTC	CASSVKRQEETQYF
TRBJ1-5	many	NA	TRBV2	TGTGCCAGCAACCCCGCTGGGTGGGTAATTCAGCCCCAGCATTTT	CASNPAGWVIQPQHF
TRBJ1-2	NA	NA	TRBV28	TGTGCCAGCGGGGGTGGGATAAACTATGGCTACACCTTC	CASGGGINYGYTF
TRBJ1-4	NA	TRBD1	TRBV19	TGTGCCAGTGGGACCCGGGACAGAACAAATGAAAAACTGTTTTTT	CASGTRDRTNEKLFF
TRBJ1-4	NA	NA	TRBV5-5	TGTGCCAGCAGCTTTCGCGAGGTCCTAAATGAAAAACTGTTTTTT	CASSFREVLNEKLFF
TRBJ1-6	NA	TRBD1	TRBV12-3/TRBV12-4	TGTGCCAGCAGTTTAGATGGGACAGGGATTCATAATTCACCCCTCCACTTT	CASSLDGTGIHNSPLHF
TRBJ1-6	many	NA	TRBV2	TGTGCCAGCAGGCAGGTAGAAGATTCACCCCTCCACTTT	CASRQVEDSPLHF
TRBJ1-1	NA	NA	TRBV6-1	TGTGCCGGGCGGACGGGGTCGGGTGAAGCTTTCTTT	CAGRTGSGEAFF
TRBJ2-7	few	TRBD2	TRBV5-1	TGCGCCAGCAGCCAAGGGACTAGTCGCTCCTACGAGCAGTACTTC	CASSQGTSRSYEQYF
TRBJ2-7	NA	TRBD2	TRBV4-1	TGCGCCAGCAGCGAGGGACTAGCGGTAGACGAGCAGTACTTC	CASSEGLAVDEQYF
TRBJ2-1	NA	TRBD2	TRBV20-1	TGCAGTGCAATGACCGGGACTAGCGGAAAAAGGAATGAGCAGTTCTTC	CSAMTGTSGKRNEQFF
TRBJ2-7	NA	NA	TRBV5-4	TGTGCCAGCAGCTTGGGGACGGCGGACCGCTACGAGCAGTACTTC	CASSLGTADRYEQYF
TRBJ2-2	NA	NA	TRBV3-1	TGTGCCAGCAGCCACGGGGACTTACGAGGGGAGCTGTTTTTT	CASSHGDLRGELFF
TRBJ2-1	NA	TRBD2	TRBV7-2	TGTGCCAGCAGCTCCGGGACTAGGGCCTACAATGAGCAGTTCTTC	CASSSGTRAYNEQFF
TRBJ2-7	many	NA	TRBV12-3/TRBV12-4	TGTGCCAGCAGACACAGCGGAAGGGCCCACGAGCAGTACTTC	CASRHSGRAHEQYF
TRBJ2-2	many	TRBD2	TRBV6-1	TGTGCCAGCAGTACCACAGGACTAGGACTCGGGGAGCTGTTTTTT	CASSTTGLGLGELFF
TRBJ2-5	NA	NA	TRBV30	TGTGCCACGGGACCCCGGGGTGCCCAGTACTTC	CATGPRGAQYF
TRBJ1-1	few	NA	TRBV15	TGTGCCACCAGCAGTATGAAGAACACTGAAGCTTTCTTT	CATSSMKNTEAFF
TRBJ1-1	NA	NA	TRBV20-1	TGCAGTGCCCCGAGTGTACAGGAAGCTTTCTTT	CSAPSVQEAFF
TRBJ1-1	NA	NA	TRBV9	TGTGCCAGCAGCATGGACAGTGCGAACACTGAAGCTTTCTTT	CASSMDSANTEAFF
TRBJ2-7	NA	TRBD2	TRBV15	TGTGCCACCAGCAGAGAAGCGGGAGGTTACGAGCAGTACTTC	CATSREAGGYEQYF
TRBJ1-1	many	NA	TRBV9	TGTGCCAGCAGCGTAGTCTCGGGCCCGGGGAACACTGAAGCTTTCTTT	CASSVVSGPGNTEAFF
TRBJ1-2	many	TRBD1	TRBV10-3	TGTGCCATCAGTGGTCCGCGGACAGGGCGGATATTTAACTATGGCTACACCTTC	CAISGPRTGRIFNYGYTF
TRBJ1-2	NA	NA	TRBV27	TGTGCCAGCAGTTTATCGATCAGAGGATGGGAGGGCTACACCTTC	CASSLSIRGWEGYTF
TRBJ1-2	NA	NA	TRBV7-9	TGTGCCAGCAGCATCACCGGGACACCCTATGGCTACACCTTC	CASSITGTPYGYTF
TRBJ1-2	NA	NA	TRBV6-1	TGTGCCAGCATCAACGATTATGGCTACACCTTC	CASINDYGYTF
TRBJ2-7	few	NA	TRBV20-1	TGCAGTGCTAGATCGGCTCAGACCGACGAGCAGTACTTC	CSARSAQTDEQYF
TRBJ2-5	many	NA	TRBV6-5	TGTGCCAGCAGTTACTCTGGGGGCCCGGAGACCCAGTACTTC	CASSYSGGPETQYF
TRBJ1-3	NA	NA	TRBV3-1	TGTGCCAGCAGCCCCTATAGGACGACTGGAAACACCATATATTTT	CASSPYRTTGNTIYF
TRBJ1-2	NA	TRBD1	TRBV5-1	TGCGCCAGCAAAAGCGTCAGACAGGGCGACTATGGCTACACCTTC	CASKSVRQGDYGYTF
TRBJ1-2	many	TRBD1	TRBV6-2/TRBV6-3	TGTGCCAGCAGTTACATGGCGGGACAGGGGAAAGGCTACACCTTC	CASSYMAGQGKGYTF
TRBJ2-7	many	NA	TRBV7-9	TGTGCCAGCAGCTTAACGCAGGGGTCAACCTCCTACGAGCAGTACTTC	CASSLTQGSTSYEQYF
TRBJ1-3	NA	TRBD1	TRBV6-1	TGTGCCAGCAGGACAGGGATCTCTGGAAACACCATATATTTT	CASRTGISGNTIYF
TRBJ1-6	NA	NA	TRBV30	TGTGCCTGGACTAACAGGGACCTTAATTCACCCCTCCACTTT	CAWTNRDLNSPLHF
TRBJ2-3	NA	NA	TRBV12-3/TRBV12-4	TGTGCCAGCAGTCCCGAAACACTAGCCCCTAGCACAGATACGCAGTATTTT	CASSPETLAPSTDTQYF
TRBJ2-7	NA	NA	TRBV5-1	TGCGCCAGCAGCTTGGAACTACTTCCCGAGCAGTACTTC	CASSLELLPEQYF
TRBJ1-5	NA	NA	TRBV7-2	TGTGCCAGCAGCTTGCTTAGTGGGAGCAATCAGCCCCAGCATTTT	CASSLLSGSNQPQHF
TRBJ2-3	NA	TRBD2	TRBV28	TGTGCCAGCAGCTCCACCACTAGCGTACTACCAAGCACAGATACGCAGTATTTT	CASSSTTSVLPSTDTQYF
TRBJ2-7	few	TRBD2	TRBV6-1	TGTGCCAGCAGGGAAGGAGCGGGAGCGGACGAGCAGTACTTC	CASREGAGADEQYF
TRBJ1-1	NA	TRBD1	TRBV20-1	TGCAGTGCTCGCTTGACAGGGCCCGAAGCTTTCTTT	CSARLTGPEAFF
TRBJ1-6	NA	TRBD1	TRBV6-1	TGTACCAGCAGTCGCGGACAGGGGAGGCAGGTGTCACCCCTCCACTTT	CTSSRGQGRQVSPLHF
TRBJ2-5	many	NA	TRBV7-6	TGTGCCAGCAGCCCTAACGGGGGAGACCCAGAGACCCAGTACTTC	CASSPNGGDPETQYF
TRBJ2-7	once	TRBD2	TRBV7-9	TGTGCCAGCAGCTTAGTGGGTCCCGGGACTAGCGGGCACCCCTACGAGCAGTACTTC	CASSLVGPGTSGHPYEQYF
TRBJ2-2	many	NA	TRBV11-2	TGTGCCAGCAGTCGGGACGGCGCGAACACCGGGGAGCTGTTTTTT	CASSRDGANTGELFF
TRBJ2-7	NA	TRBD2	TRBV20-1	TGCAGTGCAATTAGCGGGAGGGTCTCCTACGAGCAGTACTTC	CSAISGRVSYEQYF